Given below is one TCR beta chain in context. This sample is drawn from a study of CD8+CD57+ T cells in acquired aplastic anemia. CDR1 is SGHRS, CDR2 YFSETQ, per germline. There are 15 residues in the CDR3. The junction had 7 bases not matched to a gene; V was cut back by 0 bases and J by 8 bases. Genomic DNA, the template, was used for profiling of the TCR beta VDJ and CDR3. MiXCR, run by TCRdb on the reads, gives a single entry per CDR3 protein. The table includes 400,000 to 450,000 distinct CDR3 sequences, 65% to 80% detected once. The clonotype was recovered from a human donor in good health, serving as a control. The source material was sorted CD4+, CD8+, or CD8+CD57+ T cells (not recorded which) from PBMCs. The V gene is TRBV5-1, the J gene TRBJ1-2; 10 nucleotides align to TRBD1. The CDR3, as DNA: TGCGCCAGCAGCTTGGGGACAGGGGGAGATCGCGGCTACACCTTC. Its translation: CASSLGTGGDRGYTF.